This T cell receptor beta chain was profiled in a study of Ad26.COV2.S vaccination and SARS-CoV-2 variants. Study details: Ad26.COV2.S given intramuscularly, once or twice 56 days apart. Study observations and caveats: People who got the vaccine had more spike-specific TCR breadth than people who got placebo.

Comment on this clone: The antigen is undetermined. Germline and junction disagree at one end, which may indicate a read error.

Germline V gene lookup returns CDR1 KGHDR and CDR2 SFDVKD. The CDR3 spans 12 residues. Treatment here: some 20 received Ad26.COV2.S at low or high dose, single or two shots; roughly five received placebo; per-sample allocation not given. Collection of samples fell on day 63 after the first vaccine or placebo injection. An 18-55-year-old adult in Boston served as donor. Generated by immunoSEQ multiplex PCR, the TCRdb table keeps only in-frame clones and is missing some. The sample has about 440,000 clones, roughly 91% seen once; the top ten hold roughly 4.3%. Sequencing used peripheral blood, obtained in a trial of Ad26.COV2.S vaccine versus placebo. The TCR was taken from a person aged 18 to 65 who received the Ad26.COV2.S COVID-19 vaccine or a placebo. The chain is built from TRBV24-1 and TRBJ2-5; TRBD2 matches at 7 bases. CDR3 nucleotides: TGTGCCTCCAGCGGGGCAGGAGAGACCCAGTACTTC. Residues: CASSGAGETQYF.